A selection of T cell receptor beta chains follows, all from one sample in a study of T cell repertoires in cytomegalovirus infection. TCRdb recomputed calls from the reads with MiXCR, one row per CDR3 protein. The sample lists under 850,000 distinct CDR3 sequences; about 30% were seen once. The antigens for these receptors are not known. Sequencing was performed on cultured PBMCs, taken from culture after CMV antigen stimulation. The source is a human donor in good health (CMV status not recorded). Some clones in this sample may be carry-over from other donors' samples. Both conserved end residues are part of each CDR3. D genes are given only for firm matches. For some rows the clone size is stated as once, few or many, or as a class when expanded; others skip it.

NA	TRBV7-2	NA	TRBJ2-1	14	CASSRSVGYNEQFF	TGTGCCAGCAGCCGGAGCGTCGGGTACAATGAGCAGTTCTTC
NA	TRBV20-1	NA	TRBJ2-3	14	CSARPGVSTDTQYF	TGCAGTGCTAGGCCTGGGGTTAGCACAGATACGCAGTATTTT
few	TRBV4-1	NA	TRBJ2-2	14	CASSQGVTIGELFF	TGCGCCAGCAGCCAAGGGGTGACGATCGGGGAGCTGTTTTTT
many	TRBV7-8	TRBD1	TRBJ1-5	17	CASSLARDRGIHQPQHF	TGTGCCAGCAGCTTAGCGAGGGACAGGGGGATTCATCAGCCCCAGCATTTT
few	TRBV3-1	NA	TRBJ1-1	13	CASSLRWDTEAFF	TGTGCCAGCAGCCTTCGGTGGGACACTGAAGCTTTCTTT
NA	TRBV6-5	NA	TRBJ1-6	15	CASSYSTGLGSPLHF	TGTGCCAGCAGTTACTCGACGGGATTAGGTTCACCCCTCCACTTT
NA	TRBV12-3/TRBV12-4	NA	TRBJ2-1	13	CASTPTGDNEQFF	TGTGCCAGCACCCCGACAGGAGACAATGAGCAGTTCTTC
many	TRBV7-8	NA	TRBJ2-1	14	CASSVLAGYNEQFF	TGTGCCAGCAGCGTGCTAGCTGGGTACAATGAGCAGTTCTTC
few	TRBV7-2	TRBD2	TRBJ2-2	16	CASSLAGGANTGELFF	TGTGCCAGCAGCTTAGCCGGGGGGGCGAACACCGGGGAGCTGTTTTTT
NA	TRBV10-3	NA	TRBJ1-1	15	CAISEGQVMNTEAFF	TGTGCCATCAGTGAGGGGCAGGTCATGAACACTGAAGCTTTCTTT
NA	TRBV12-3/TRBV12-4	NA	TRBJ1-2	12	CASSKANYGYTF	TGTGCCAGCAGTAAGGCTAACTATGGCTACACCTTC
NA	TRBV9	TRBD2	TRBJ2-7	15	CASSVDGGASYEQYF	TGTGCCAGCAGCGTAGACGGGGGGGCCTCCTACGAGCAGTACTTC
NA	TRBV19	NA	TRBJ1-6	12	CASSIENSPLHF	TGTGCCAGTAGTATCGAGAATTCACCCCTCCACTTT
NA	TRBV28	NA	TRBJ2-1	11	CASSLVGARFF	TGTGCCAGCAGTCTAGTGGGGGCGCGGTTCTTC
few	TRBV12-3/TRBV12-4	TRBD1	TRBJ2-3	16	CASSPGQGMFTDTQYF	TGTGCCAGCAGCCCGGGACAGGGTATGTTCACAGATACGCAGTATTTT
few	TRBV7-2	NA	TRBJ2-7	13	CASSLVVAREQYF	TGTGCCAGCAGCTTAGTTGTGGCCCGCGAGCAGTACTTC
few	TRBV7-9	NA	TRBJ2-6	16	CASSYSGASGANVLTF	TGTGCCAGCAGCTATAGCGGAGCCTCTGGGGCCAACGTCCTGACTTTC
NA	TRBV30	NA	TRBJ2-6	19	CAWSIFRTAIFSGANVLTF	TGTGCCTGGAGCATCTTCCGGACAGCAATCTTCTCTGGGGCCAACGTCCTGACTTTC
few	TRBV7-3	NA	TRBJ2-2	15	CASSPQQGVGGELFF	TGTGCCAGCAGCCCCCAACAGGGAGTGGGCGGGGAGCTGTTTTTT
NA	TRBV6-6	NA	TRBJ2-7	15	CASSSTGLSSYEQYF	TGTGCCAGCAGTTCCACAGGACTTAGCTCCTACGAGCAGTACTTC
few	TRBV7-9	NA	TRBJ2-1	12	CASSGGRHEQFF	TGTGCCAGCAGCGGGGGCCGCCATGAGCAGTTCTTC
NA	TRBV29-1	NA	TRBJ2-1	11	CSVVPTQEQFF	TGCAGCGTTGTACCCACACAGGAGCAGTTCTTC
few	TRBV25-1	NA	TRBJ2-3	17	CASSDPARGVSSDTQYF	TGTGCCAGCAGTGATCCTGCCAGGGGAGTGAGTTCAGATACGCAGTATTTT
many	TRBV7-2	NA	TRBJ2-5	15	CASSLVRRRGETQYF	TGTGCCAGCAGCTTAGTTCGGCGGAGGGGGGAGACCCAGTACTTC
few	TRBV12-3/TRBV12-4	NA	TRBJ2-1	13	CASRETGLSEQFF	TGTGCCAGCAGGGAGACAGGTCTTTCGGAGCAGTTCTTC
once	TRBV10-3	NA	TRBJ1-1	13	CAISDLGNTEAFF	TGTGCCATCAGTGATCTGGGGAACACTGAAGCTTTCTTT
NA	TRBV7-2	NA	TRBJ2-4	12	CASSLEVGARYF	TGTGCCAGCAGCTTAGAGGTGGGGGCCCGATACTTC
NA	TRBV7-2	TRBD1	TRBJ1-2	15	CASSLVRGTNYGYTF	TGTGCCAGCAGCTTAGTCAGGGGGACAAACTATGGCTACACCTTC
few	TRBV12-3/TRBV12-4	NA	TRBJ1-1	11	CASGRSGSAFF	TGTGCCAGCGGCCGATCGGGCTCGGCTTTCTTT
many	TRBV7-6	TRBD1	TRBJ1-1	16	CASSFWTGRGNTEAFF	TGTGCCAGCAGCTTTTGGACAGGGCGAGGGAACACTGAAGCTTTCTTT
few	TRBV7-9	NA	TRBJ2-1	14	CASSLSALAVEQFF	TGTGCCAGCAGCTTATCGGCTCTAGCAGTTGAGCAGTTCTTC
NA	TRBV12-3/TRBV12-4	TRBD1	TRBJ2-3	13	CASSSTGEDTQYF	TGTGCCAGCAGCTCAACAGGGGAGGATACGCAGTATTTT
few	TRBV7-6	NA	TRBJ2-7	15	CASSLVRDNSYEQYF	TGTGCCAGCAGCTTAGTGCGGGACAACTCCTACGAGCAGTACTTC
few	TRBV7-9	NA	TRBJ2-5	14	CASSPNAPQETQYF	TGTGCCAGCAGCCCAAATGCCCCCCAAGAGACCCAGTACTTC
many	TRBV27	TRBD1	TRBJ2-7	14	CASSLGQGADEQYF	TGTGCCAGCAGTTTAGGGCAGGGGGCCGACGAGCAGTACTTC
NA	TRBV7-2	NA	TRBJ1-3	17	CASSLVGVGGSGNTIYF	TGTGCCAGCAGCTTAGTTGGGGTTGGGGGATCCGGAAACACCATATATTTT
NA	TRBV4-3	NA	TRBJ2-1	14	CASSQDWSSGEQFF	TGCGCCAGCAGCCAAGATTGGTCGTCCGGTGAGCAGTTCTTC
NA	TRBV7-2	TRBD1	TRBJ1-5	15	CASSPRTGVGQPQHF	TGTGCCAGCAGCCCTCGGACAGGGGTCGGGCAGCCCCAGCATTTT
few	TRBV20-1	TRBD1	TRBJ2-1	16	CSARDLTGVSLNEQFF	TGCAGTGCTAGAGATCTTACAGGGGTCTCTCTCAATGAGCAGTTCTTC
few	TRBV7-9	NA	TRBJ1-1	15	CASSYKGFGNTEAFF	TGTGCCAGCAGCTATAAAGGATTTGGGAACACTGAAGCTTTCTTT
few	TRBV7-2	TRBD2	TRBJ2-7	15	CASSYSGGASYEQYF	TGTGCCAGCAGCTACAGCGGGGGGGCCTCCTACGAGCAGTACTTC
NA	TRBV12-3/TRBV12-4	TRBD1	TRBJ2-5	14	CASTTTGAQETQYF	TGTGCCAGCACCACGACAGGGGCCCAAGAGACCCAGTACTTC
NA	TRBV6-2/TRBV6-3	NA	TRBJ1-1	16	CASSYGPAGWGTEAFF	TGTGCCAGCAGTTACGGGCCTGCAGGGTGGGGAACTGAAGCTTTCTTT
NA	TRBV11-2	NA	TRBJ2-5	14	CASSLGTPLKTQYF	TGTGCCAGCAGCCTCGGGACTCCCCTTAAGACCCAGTACTTC
few	TRBV7-9	TRBD2	TRBJ2-5	15	CASSLRDSGSETQYF	TGTGCCAGCAGCCTACGAGATAGCGGGAGTGAGACCCAGTACTTC
NA	TRBV6-5	NA	TRBJ2-3	14	CASNPGLFTDTQYF	TGTGCCAGCAATCCAGGACTTTTCACAGATACGCAGTATTTT
few	TRBV7-4	NA	TRBJ2-7	14	CASMGYPIEYEQYF	TGTGCCAGCATGGGGTACCCGATCGAATACGAGCAGTACTTC